Below are 10 T cell receptor beta chains sequenced from a single sample in a study of prognosis after radiotherapy for stage I lung cancer. Genomic DNA yielded TCR beta CDR3, amplified by two-round multiplex PCR. Round one of PCR was performed, and it used primers specific to each TRBV and TRBJ gene. Using its own MiXCR run on the multiplex PCR reads, TCRdb lists one record per CDR3 protein. The repertoire includes 45,000 to 60,000 distinct CDR3 sequences, roughly 35% of them detected once, and about a tenth sits in the top ten. The sequencing here drew on PBMCs, taken before or after stereotactic body radiation therapy (not recorded which). The receptor set was obtained from a donor aged 50 or older with non-small cell lung cancer.

This clonotype was seen repeatedly, ten times or more. The chain links TRBV18 to TRBJ2-1; 7 bases align to TRBD2. The CDR3 sequence is 15 residues long. Germline V CDR1 and CDR2: KGHSH, LQKENI. V was clipped by 4 bases and J by 2 bases; unmatched bases: 5. The CDR3 DNA sequence: TGTGCCAGCTCACAGGGCGGGAGTGCCTACAATGAGCAGTTCTTC. This codes for CASSQGGSAYNEQFF. The full variable domain, rest sourced from reference TRBV18 and TRBJ2-1, is NAGVMQNPRHLVRRRGQEARLRCSPMKGHSHVYWYRQLPEEGLKFMVYLQKENIIDESGMPKERFSAEFPKEGPSILRIQQVVRGDSAAYFCASSQGGSAYNEQFFGPGTRLTVL.

As concerns this clonotype: This CDR3 fails to terminate in the conserved phenylalanine or tryptophan, so it likely reflects a read error. The J gene is TRBJ2-5, the V gene TRBV27; D might be TRBD2 (5 bases). Trimming shortened V by 6 bases and J by 4 bases, and 15 bases separated the two germline ends. Germline CDR1 and CDR2: MNHEY and SMNVEV (reference sequence). CDR3 size: 14 residues. The CDR3 here is CASSRGSAAETQYL. The DNA for the CDR3 is TGTGCCAGCAGCCGAGGGTCCGCGGCAGAGACCCAGTACCTC.

This clonotype was seen many times. The chain carries TRBV5-1 and TRBJ1-1; the D gene is possibly TRBD1 (5 bases). Germline V gives CDR1 SGHRS, CDR2 YFSETQ. CDR3 size: 15 residues. Trimming took 4 bases from V and 1 from J, leaving 14 bases between them. For the CDR3, the DNA is TGCGCCAGCAGCCGGGGGGGAGTAAGGAACACTGAAGCTTTCTTT. Residues: CASSRGGVRNTEAFF.

J is TRBJ1-2 and V is TRBV7-9; D is perhaps TRBD1 (5 bases). This CDR3 is 13 amino acids long. The germline V and J ends were trimmed by 5 bases and 4 bases, with 11 bases remaining between them. CDR1 and CDR2 from the germline V gene are SEHNR and FQNEAQ (reference sequence). The CDR3 protein is CASSQDGTYGYTF. The CDR3 coding sequence is TGTGCCAGCAGCCAGGACGGGACCTATGGCTACACCTTC. Using reference TRBV7-9 and TRBJ1-2 for the parts outside the CDR3, the full variable domain is DTGVSQNPRHKITKRGQNVTFRCDPISEHNRLYWYRQTLGQGPEFLTYFQNEAQLEKSRLLSDRFSAERPKGSFSTLEIQRTEQGDSAMYLCASSQDGTYGYTFGSGTRLTVV.

The chain links TRBV7-2 to TRBJ2-7; no clear D. Germline lookup yields CDR1 SGHTA and CDR2 FQGNSA. V lost 1 base, J lost 12 bases, and 10 bases lay in between. The CDR3 spans 11 residues. CDR3 in amino acids: CASSLVGPMYF. DNA for the CDR3: TGTGCCAGCAGCTTAGTGGGTCCGATGTACTTC.

This clonotype was picked up many times. The chain joins TRBV11-3 to TRBJ1-3; D remains ambiguous. Germline V lookup: CDR1 SGHNT, CDR2 YENEEA. Trimming pared 1 base from V and 0 bases from J, leaving 10 bases between. The CDR3 is 16 residues long. The CDR3 DNA is TGTGCCAGCAGCTTAGGACATCCCTACTCTGGAAACACCATATATTTT. Amino acids: CASSLGHPYSGNTIYF. Supplemented by reference TRBV11-3 and TRBJ1-3, the full variable domain reads EAGVVQSPRYKIIEKKQPVAFWCNPISGHNTLYWYLQNLGQGPELLIRYENEEAVDDSQLPKDRFSAERLKGVDSTLKIQPAELGDSAVYLCASSLGHPYSGNTIYFGEGSWLTVV.

This clonotype was counted many times. V usage is TRBV6-2 or TRBV6-3 and J usage is TRBJ2-5; TRBD2 agrees at 9 bases. Per the germline V gene, CDR1 is MNHEY and CDR2 is SVGEGT. The V gene end was trimmed by 6 bases and the J gene end by 2 bases; junction bases not matched to a gene: 10. CDR3 size: 16 residues. CDR3 loop: CASSPPLAGAQETQYF. As DNA, the CDR3 is TGTGCCAGCAGCCCTCCCTTAGCGGGAGCACAAGAGACCCAGTACTTC.

This clonotype was counted many times. V is TRBV20-1 and J is TRBJ2-7; D tentatively fits TRBD1 or TRBD2 (5 bases each). The CDR3 runs to 13 residues. The germline gives CDR1 DFQATT, CDR2 SNEGSKA (reference sequence). V was pared by 5 bases and J by 2 bases, with 13 bases between. The CDR3 region is CSARRGATYEQYF. The CDR3 DNA reads as TGCAGTGCTCGCCGGGGCGCAACCTACGAGCAGTACTTC.

In the case of this clonotype: It may be a read error: a sequence one base away is much more abundant. The V call is TRBV5-4, the J call TRBJ2-7, with a possible D match to TRBD1 (6 bases). In germline, CDR1 is SGHNT, CDR2 YYREEE (reference sequence). The CDR3 contains 13 residues. CDR3 amino acids: CASSLDGSQGMSF. The CDR3 DNA sequence: TGTGCCAGCAGCTTGGATGGCTCGCAGGGGATGTCCTTC.

There are many counts of this clonotype. V and J are TRBV18 and TRBJ2-1; 10 nucleotides align to TRBD2. The germline CDR1 and CDR2 sequences are KGHSH and LQKENI. The CDR3 has 19 amino acids. V lost 5 bases, J lost 0 bases, and 13 bases stayed unmatched. This CDR3 is CASSTLPTSGPSSYNEQFF. CDR3 DNA sequence: TGTGCCAGCTCAACCCTCCCGACTAGCGGGCCAAGCTCCTACAATGAGCAGTTCTTC.